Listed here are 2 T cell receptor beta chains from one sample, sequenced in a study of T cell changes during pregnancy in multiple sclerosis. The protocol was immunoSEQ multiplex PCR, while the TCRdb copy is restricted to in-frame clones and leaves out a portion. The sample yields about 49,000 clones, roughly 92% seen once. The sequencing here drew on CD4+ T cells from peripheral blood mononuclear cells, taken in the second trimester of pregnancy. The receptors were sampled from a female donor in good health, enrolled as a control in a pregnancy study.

The CDR3 loop is CAWASYFDRDFTDTQYF. CDR3 sequence (DNA): TGTGCCTGGGCCTCCTACTTCGACAGGGATTTTACAGATACGCAGTATTTT. V and J are TRBV30 and TRBJ2-3; 7 nucleotides agree with TRBD1. V shed 5 bases and J 3 bases; nucleotides not matched to a gene: 17. This CDR3 region has 17 residues. In germline, CDR1 is GTSNPN, CDR2 SVGIG (reference sequence).

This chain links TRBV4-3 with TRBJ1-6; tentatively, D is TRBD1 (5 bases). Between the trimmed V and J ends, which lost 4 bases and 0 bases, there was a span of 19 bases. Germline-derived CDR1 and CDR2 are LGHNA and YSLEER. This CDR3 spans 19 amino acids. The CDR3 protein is CASSLSPGGGSSYNSPLHF. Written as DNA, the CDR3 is TGCGCCAGCAGCCTCTCCCCGGGGGGTGGGAGCTCCTATAATTCACCCCTCCACTTT.